The 3 T cell receptor beta chains below all came from one sample that was sequenced in a study of T cells after yellow fever vaccination. TCRdb reprocessed the 5' RACE reads via MiXCR and lists one record per CDR3 protein. The table records under 600,000 distinct CDR3 sequences, approximately 13% of them present only once. Sequences were derived from PBMCs, sampled on the day of the yellow fever booster vaccination. The receptor source for this set is a man aged 30-40 years who received the YFV17D yellow fever vaccine.

This clonotype has at least ten counts. The J gene is TRBJ2-3, the V gene TRBV5-1; TRBD1 agrees at 8 bases. Germline V lookup: CDR1 SGHRS, CDR2 YFSETQ. This CDR3 spans 13 amino acids. The ends lost 4 bases at V and 4 bases at J; junction bases unmatched: 2. In DNA form, the CDR3 reads TGCGCCAGCAGCCGGACAGGGTCAGATACGCAGTATTTT. Translating gives CASSRTGSDTQYF.

This clonotype was seen only a few times. V gene TRBV3-1 combines with J gene TRBJ2-1; 7 bases fit TRBD2. The CDR3 extends over 15 amino acids. From germline, CDR1 is LGHDT and CDR2 YNNKEL (reference sequence). The trim removed 10 bases at V and 13 bases at J, leaving 22 bases unmatched. CDR3 region: CATSQESGLERKQFF. Written as DNA, the CDR3 is TGTGCCACCTCCCAAGAATCCGGACTAGAACGGAAACAGTTCTTC.

V gene TRBV20-1 combines with J gene TRBJ2-7; a possible D gene is TRBD2 (6 bases). The CDR3 is 13 amino acids. With 1 base removed from V and 3 bases from J, the gap between germline ends came to 10 bases. The germline gives CDR1 DFQATT, CDR2 SNEGSKA (reference sequence). CDR3 DNA sequence: TGCAGTGCTAGAGCCCCCGGGGGCTACGAGCAGTACTTC. Its translation is CSARAPGGYEQYF.